Following are 11 T cell receptor beta chains from one sample sequenced in a study of radiation and T cells in renal cell carcinoma. Time point in this sample: blood 4 weeks post-SBRT, at nephrectomy. Stated treatment: 15 Gy SBRT to primary tumor, nephrectomy 4 weeks later. Clones were sequenced by immunoSEQ multiplex PCR, and TCRdb holds only the in-frame ones, with some missing. The sample yields under 100,000 clones, around 81% seen once. Specimen: blood, collected from a patient whose treatment included radiotherapy and nephrectomy. The receptors derive from a man in his fifties or sixties with renal cell carcinoma.

The chain joins TRBV5-1 to TRBJ2-1; 9 positions match TRBD2. The CDR3 totals 15 residues. V shed 3 bases, J shed 10 bases, and the junction held 11 bases outside the gene matches. CDR1 and CDR2 from the germline V gene are SGHRS and YFSETQ. CDR3 sequence reads: CASSSLAGRPGEQFF. The DNA for the CDR3 is TGCGCCAGCAGCTCACTAGCGGGTAGACCGGGGGAGCAGTTCTTC.

The CDR3 loop is CASSDSTPNTGELFF. For the CDR3, the DNA is TGCGCCAGCAGCGACTCGACACCGAACACCGGGGAGCTGTTTTTT. V and J are TRBV10-1 and TRBJ2-2; no clear D. There are 15 residues in the CDR3. The ends were cut back, 6 bases at V and 0 bases at J, with 11 bases in the middle. The V gene's germline CDR1 is WNHNN and CDR2 SYGVQD (reference sequence).

A single count supports this clone. V is TRBV4-1 and J is TRBJ1-1; D unresolved. Looked up from germline, CDR1 is MGHRA and CDR2 is YSYEKL. The CDR3 runs to 13 residues. With 3 bases removed from V and 6 bases from J, the gap between germline ends came to 11 bases. CDR3 loop: CASSQESGAEAFF. CDR3 DNA sequence: TGCGCCAGCAGCCAGGAATCTGGGGCTGAAGCTTTCTTT.

The rearrangement links TRBV21-1 to TRBJ2-5; the table's D call, TRBD1, has no DNA check behind it. TRBV21-1 is termed a pseudogene. CDR3 length equals 14 residues. The CDR3 nucleotides read TGTGCCAGCAGCTGGGCCCTGAAACAAGAGACCCAGTACTTC. It translates to CASSWALKQETQYF.

This chain uses TRBV10-3 with TRBJ2-7; D perhaps matches TRBD1 (5 bases). The CDR3 covers 14 residues. Trimming stripped 4 bases from V and 1 base from J, with 11 bases between. CDR1 is ENHRY, CDR2 SYGVKD, per germline. CDR3 DNA sequence: TGTGCCATCAGTGCAAGTAAGGGGTCCTACGAGCAGTACTTC. It specifies CAISASKGSYEQYF.

The chain joins TRBV19 to TRBJ2-2; 9 bases agree with TRBD2. The J segment lost 8 bases and the V segment lost 3 bases, leaving 4 bases of the junction unmatched. Per germline, CDR1 LNHDA and CDR2 SQIVND (reference sequence). This CDR3 has 14 residues. CDR3 DNA: TGTGCCAGTAGTATTGATCTAGCGGGAGGGGAGCTGTTTTTT. It encodes CASSIDLAGGELFF.

V usage is TRBV28 and J usage is TRBJ2-5; TRBD1 matches at 7 bases. Germline V CDR1 and CDR2: MDHEN, SYDVKM. V dropped 5 bases and J dropped 9; count of bases not matched to a gene: 9. The CDR3 spans 13 residues. The CDR3 DNA follows: TGTGCCAGCAGTGCCGGGACAGTTAGGGCCCAGTACTTC. It translates to CASSAGTVRAQYF.

With respect to this clone: At one end, the junction sequence differs from germline, possibly due to a read error. The genes are TRBV25-1 and TRBJ2-3, with TRBD2 matching over 9 bases. This CDR3 has 13 amino acids. CDR1 and CDR2 from the germline V gene are MGHDK and SYGVNS. The chain's CDR3 is CACAGGGADTQYF. The CDR3 nucleotides read TGCGCTTGCGCGGGAGGGGGGGCAGATACGCAGTATTTT.

The chain joins TRBV11-1 to TRBJ2-3, with 10 bases aligning to TRBD2. From germline, CDR1 is SGHAT and CDR2 FQDESV (reference sequence). The V and J ends lost 2 bases and 6 bases, in that order; junction bases with no gene match: 5. This CDR3 is built from 15 residues. CDR3: CASSLLAGAPDTQYF. The CDR3 DNA sequence: TGTGCCAGCAGCTTACTAGCGGGAGCACCCGATACGCAGTATTTT.

This chain links TRBV5-1 with TRBJ2-2; D possibly corresponds to TRBD1 (5 bases). Germline V gives CDR1 SGHRS, CDR2 YFSETQ. This CDR3 is 14 amino acids long. V lost 0 bases and J lost 3, with 6 bases in between. CDR3 nucleotide sequence: TGCGCCAGCAGCTTGGTACAGGACACCGGGGAGCTGTTTTTT. It specifies CASSLVQDTGELFF.

V is TRBV18 and J is TRBJ2-7; 7 nucleotides align to TRBD1. CDR1 is KGHSH and CDR2 is LQKENI in the germline V gene. V lost 6 bases to trimming and J lost 5 bases; unmatched junction nucleotides: 7. The CDR3 length is 13 residues. This CDR3 reads CASSQGVRDEQYF. The CDR3 nucleotides are TGTGCCAGCTCTCAGGGGGTAAGGGACGAGCAGTACTTC.